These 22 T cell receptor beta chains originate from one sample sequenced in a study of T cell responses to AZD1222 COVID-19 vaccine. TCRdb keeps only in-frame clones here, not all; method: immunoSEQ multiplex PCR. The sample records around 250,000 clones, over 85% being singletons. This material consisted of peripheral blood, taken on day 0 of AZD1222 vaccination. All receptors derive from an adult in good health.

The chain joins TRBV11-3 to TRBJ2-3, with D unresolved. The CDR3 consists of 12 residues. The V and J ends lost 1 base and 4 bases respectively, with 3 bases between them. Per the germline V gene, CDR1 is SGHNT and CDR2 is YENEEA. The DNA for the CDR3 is TGTGCCAGCAGCTTAGTCCCAGATACGCAGTATTTT. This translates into CASSLVPDTQYF.

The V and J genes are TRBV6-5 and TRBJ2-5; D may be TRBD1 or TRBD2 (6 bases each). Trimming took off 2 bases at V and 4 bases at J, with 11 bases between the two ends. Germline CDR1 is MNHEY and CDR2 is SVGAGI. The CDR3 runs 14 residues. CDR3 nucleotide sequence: TGTGCCAGCAGTTACGAGGGGGGCGTAGAGACCCAGTACTTC. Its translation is CASSYEGGVETQYF.

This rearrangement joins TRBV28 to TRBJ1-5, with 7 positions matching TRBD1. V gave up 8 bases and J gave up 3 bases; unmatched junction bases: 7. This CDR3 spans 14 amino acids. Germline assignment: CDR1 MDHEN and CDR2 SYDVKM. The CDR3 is CASRPTGFNQPQHF. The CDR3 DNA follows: TGTGCCAGCCGGCCGACAGGGTTCAATCAGCCCCAGCATTTT.

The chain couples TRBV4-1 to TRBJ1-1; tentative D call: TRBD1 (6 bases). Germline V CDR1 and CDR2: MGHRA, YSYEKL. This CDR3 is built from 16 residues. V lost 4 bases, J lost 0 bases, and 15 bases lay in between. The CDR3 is CASSPREGHLNTEAFF. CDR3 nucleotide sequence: TGCGCCAGCAGCCCGCGGGAGGGACACCTGAACACTGAAGCTTTCTTT.

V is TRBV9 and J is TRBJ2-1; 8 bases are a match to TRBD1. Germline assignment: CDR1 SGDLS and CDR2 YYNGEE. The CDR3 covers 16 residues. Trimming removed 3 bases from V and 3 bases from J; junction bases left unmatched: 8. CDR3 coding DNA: TGTGCCAGCAGCGCTTCAGGGGGCAACGGCTACAATGAGCAGTTCTTC. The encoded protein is CASSASGGNGYNEQFF.

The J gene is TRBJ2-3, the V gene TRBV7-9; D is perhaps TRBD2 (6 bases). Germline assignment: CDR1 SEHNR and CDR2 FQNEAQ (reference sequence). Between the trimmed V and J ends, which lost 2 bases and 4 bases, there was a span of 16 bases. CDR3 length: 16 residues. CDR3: CASSLSWDSMSDTQYF. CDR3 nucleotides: TGTGCCAGCAGCTTATCGTGGGACTCTATGTCAGATACGCAGTATTTT.

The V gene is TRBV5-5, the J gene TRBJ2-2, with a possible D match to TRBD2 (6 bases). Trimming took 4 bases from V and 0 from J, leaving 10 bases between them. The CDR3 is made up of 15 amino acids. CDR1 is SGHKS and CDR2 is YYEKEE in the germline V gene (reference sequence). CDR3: CASSRGDSNTGELFF. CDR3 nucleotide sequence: TGTGCCAGCAGCCGCGGGGATTCGAACACCGGGGAGCTGTTTTTT.

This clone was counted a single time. The CDR3 region is CASSQGRTSSYNSPLHF. CDR3 DNA sequence: TGTGCCAGCAGCCAGGGACGGACGAGCTCCTATAATTCACCCCTCCACTTT. V gene TRBV11-2 combines with J gene TRBJ1-6, with a possible D match to TRBD1 (5 bases). The CDR3 totals 17 residues. V lost 5 bases, J lost 0 bases, and 14 bases lay in between. CDR1 and CDR2 (germline): SGHAT, FQNNGV.

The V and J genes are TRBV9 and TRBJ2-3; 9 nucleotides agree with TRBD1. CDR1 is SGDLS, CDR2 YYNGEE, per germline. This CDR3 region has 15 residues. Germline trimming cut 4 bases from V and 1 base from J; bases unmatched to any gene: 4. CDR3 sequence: CASSPWTGGTDTQYF. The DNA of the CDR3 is TGTGCCAGCAGCCCCTGGACAGGGGGCACAGATACGCAGTATTTT.

The CDR3 reads CASSVGAWGTDTQYF. CDR3 nucleotide sequence: TGTGCCAGCAGCGTGGGGGCCTGGGGCACAGATACGCAGTATTTT. The chain has TRBV7-9 and TRBJ2-3, with D possibly matching TRBD1 (6 bases). Germline values: CDR1 SEHNR, CDR2 FQNEAQ (reference sequence). The CDR3 spans 15 residues. V dropped 5 bases and J dropped 1 base, with 13 bases sitting between them.

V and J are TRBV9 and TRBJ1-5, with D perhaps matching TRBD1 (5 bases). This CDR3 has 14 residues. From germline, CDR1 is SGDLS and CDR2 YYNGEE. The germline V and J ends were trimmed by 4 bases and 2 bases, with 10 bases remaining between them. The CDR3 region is CASSRGGGNQPQHF. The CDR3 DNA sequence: TGTGCCAGCAGCAGGGGTGGGGGCAATCAGCCCCAGCATTTT.

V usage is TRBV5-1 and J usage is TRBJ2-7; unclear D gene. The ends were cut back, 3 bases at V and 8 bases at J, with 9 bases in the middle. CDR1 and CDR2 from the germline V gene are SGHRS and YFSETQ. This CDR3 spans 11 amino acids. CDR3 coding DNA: TGCGCCAGCAGCTCCGAGGAACAGCAGTACTTC. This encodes CASSSEEQQYF.

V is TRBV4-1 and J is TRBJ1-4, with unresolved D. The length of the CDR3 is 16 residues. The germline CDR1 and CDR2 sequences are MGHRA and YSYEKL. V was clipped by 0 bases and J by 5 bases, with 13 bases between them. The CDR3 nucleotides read TGCGCCAGCAGCCAAGATCAATTCAGAGCGAATGAAAAACTGTTTTTT. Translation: CASSQDQFRANEKLFF.

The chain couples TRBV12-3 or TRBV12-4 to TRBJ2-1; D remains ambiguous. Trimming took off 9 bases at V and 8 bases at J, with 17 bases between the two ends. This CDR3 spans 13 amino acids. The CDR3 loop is CASRGALRDEQFF. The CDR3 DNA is TGTGCCAGTCGAGGAGCGCTTAGGGATGAGCAGTTCTTC.

The CDR3 DNA reads as TGTGCCAGCAGCTTAACGCCCGGGTACAATGAGCAGTTCTTC. Protein: CASSLTPGYNEQFF. The chain employs TRBV7-2 and TRBJ2-1; D gene ambiguous. Germline-derived CDR1 and CDR2 are SGHTA and FQGNSA. This CDR3 spans 14 amino acids. V dropped 2 bases and J dropped 4 bases, with 9 bases sitting between them.

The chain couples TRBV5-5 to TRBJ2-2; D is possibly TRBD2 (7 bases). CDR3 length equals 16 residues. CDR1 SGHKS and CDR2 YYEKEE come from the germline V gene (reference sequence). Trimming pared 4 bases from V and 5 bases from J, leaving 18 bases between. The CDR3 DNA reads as TGTGCCAGCAGCCCCGTGGGGGGGCGCGGGACCGGGGAGCTGTTTTTT. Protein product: CASSPVGGRGTGELFF.

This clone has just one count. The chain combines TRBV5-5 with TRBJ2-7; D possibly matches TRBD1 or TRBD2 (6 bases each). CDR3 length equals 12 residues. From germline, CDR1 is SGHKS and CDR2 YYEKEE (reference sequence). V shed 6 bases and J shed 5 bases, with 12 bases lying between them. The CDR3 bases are TGTGCCAGCAACCGGGGGCCCCACGAGCAGTACTTC. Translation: CASNRGPHEQYF.

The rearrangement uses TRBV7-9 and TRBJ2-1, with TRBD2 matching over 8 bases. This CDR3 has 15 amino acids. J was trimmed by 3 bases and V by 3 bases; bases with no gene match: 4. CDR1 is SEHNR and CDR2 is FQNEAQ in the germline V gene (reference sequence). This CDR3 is CASSFRLAGYNEQFF. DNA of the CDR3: TGTGCCAGCAGCTTCCGTCTAGCGGGCTACAATGAGCAGTTCTTC.

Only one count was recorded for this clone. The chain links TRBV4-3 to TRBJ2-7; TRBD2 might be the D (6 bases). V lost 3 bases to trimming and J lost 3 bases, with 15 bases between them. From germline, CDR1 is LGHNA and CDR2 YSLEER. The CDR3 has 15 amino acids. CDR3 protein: CASSQDPGLNYEQYF. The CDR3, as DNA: TGCGCCAGCAGCCAGGACCCGGGACTGAACTACGAGCAGTACTTC.

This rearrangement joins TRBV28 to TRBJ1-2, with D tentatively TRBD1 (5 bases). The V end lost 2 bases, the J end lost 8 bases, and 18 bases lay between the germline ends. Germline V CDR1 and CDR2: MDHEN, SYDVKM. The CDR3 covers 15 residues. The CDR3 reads CASSLRGRWAGGYTF. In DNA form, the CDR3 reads TGTGCCAGCAGTTTACGGGGGAGGTGGGCCGGAGGCTACACCTTC.

In DNA form, the CDR3 reads TGTGCCAGCAGATCGGACGGAGCCTACGAGCAGTACTTC. It encodes CASRSDGAYEQYF. The rearrangement uses TRBV2 and TRBJ2-7; D gene unclear. Germline CDR1 is SNHLY and CDR2 is FYNNEI. The CDR3 consists of 13 residues. V was shortened by 6 bases and J by 2 bases, with 11 bases between the two germline ends.

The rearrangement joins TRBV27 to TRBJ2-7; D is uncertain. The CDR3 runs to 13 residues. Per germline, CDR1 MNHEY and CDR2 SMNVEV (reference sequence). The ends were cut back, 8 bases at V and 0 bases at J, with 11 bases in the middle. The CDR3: CASRLGSSYEQYF. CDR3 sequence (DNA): TGTGCCAGCCGGTTAGGGTCCTCCTACGAGCAGTACTTC.